These 15 T cell receptor beta chains were sequenced from one sample in a study of regulatory T cells in long-lasting Graves disease. Time point of the sample: newly diagnosed GD, antithyroid drugs for less than 3 months. Construction of the TCR library relied on RNA isolated from PBMCs. The authors built TCR beta libraries using iRepertoire HTBI primers and Arm-PCR of CDR3 regions. In TCRdb, the multiplex PCR reads were re-called with MiXCR into one record per CDR3 protein. The table lists about 540,000 distinct CDR3 sequences, approximately 13% of them singletons. Separately, the same data were catalogued under a study of T cells in Graves' hyperthyroidism and ophthalmopathy.

This material consisted of peripheral blood mononuclear cells (PBMCs), taken at new diagnosis, from a patient treated with antithyroid drugs. The receptors shown here come from a man younger than 40 with Graves disease.

This clonotype was seen ten or more times. V and J are TRBV20-1 and TRBJ1-5; TRBD1 matches at 7 bases. Germline V gene sequence: CDR1 DFQATT, CDR2 SNEGSKA (reference sequence). The CDR3 spans 13 residues. The J segment lost 6 bases and the V segment lost 4 bases, leaving 6 bases of the junction unmatched. CDR3 nucleotides: TGCAGTGCTATGACAGGGCTAATTCAGCCCCAGCATTTT. It encodes CSAMTGLIQPQHF.

Many counts were recorded for this clonotype. This chain connects TRBV12-3 or TRBV12-4 to TRBJ2-1; 8 nucleotides line up with TRBD2. The CDR3 contains 16 residues. Trimming at V came to 3 bases and at J to 8 bases, leaving 12 bases not matched to a gene. The CDR3: CASSLPRLAPADEQFF. The DNA for the CDR3 is TGTGCCAGCAGTTTGCCCCGACTAGCGCCAGCCGATGAGCAGTTCTTC.

This clonotype was picked up a small number of times. The chain couples TRBV6-2 or TRBV6-3 to TRBJ1-2, with a tentative D call TRBD1 (5 bases). Trimming left V 0 bases short and J 8 bases short, with 10 bases between. CDR1 is MNHEY and CDR2 is SVGEGT in the germline V gene. The CDR3 runs 13 residues. This CDR3 reads CASSYSRGGGYTF. CDR3 nucleotide sequence: TGTGCCAGCAGTTACTCGAGGGGAGGGGGCTACACCTTC.

The chain combines TRBV6-2 or TRBV6-3 with TRBJ1-3, with D possibly TRBD1 on 5 matching bases. Deletions cut 8 bases from V and 8 bases from J, with 16 bases between. This CDR3 comprises 13 residues. Germline V gives CDR1 MNHEY, CDR2 SVGEGT. The CDR3: CASVWGALDTIYF. The CDR3 DNA follows: TGTGCCAGCGTCTGGGGCGCACTCGACACCATATATTTT.

J is TRBJ1-3 and V is TRBV11-2; D is unresolved. The germline gives CDR1 SGHAT, CDR2 FQNNGV. V was cut by 1 base and J by 0 bases, with 10 bases left in between. The CDR3 has 16 amino acids. The CDR3 reads CASSLGQLLSGNTIYF. In DNA form, the CDR3 reads TGTGCCAGCAGCTTAGGGCAGCTCCTCTCTGGAAACACCATATATTTT.

This clonotype has just a few counts. This chain links TRBV5-1 with TRBJ2-1, with 15 bases identical to TRBD2. Unmatched junction bases numbered 11, after V lost 0 bases and J lost 7 bases. Per the germline V gene, CDR1 is SGHRS and CDR2 is YFSETQ. The CDR3 is 19 amino acids. CDR3 residues: CASSLVSGLAGGPRNEQFF. CDR3 sequence (DNA): TGCGCCAGCAGCTTGGTAAGTGGACTAGCGGGAGGGCCGCGGAATGAGCAGTTCTTC.

This clonotype came up many times. The gene calls are TRBV10-3 and TRBJ2-4; D might be TRBD1 (7 bases). V gave up 3 bases and J gave up 6 bases, with 27 bases separating them. Germline CDR1 and CDR2: ENHRY and SYGVKD. CDR3 length: 19 residues. The CDR3 reads CAISDLTGRRRFIGNIQYF. As DNA, the CDR3 is TGTGCCATCAGTGACCTGACAGGGAGGCGGCGGTTTATCGGAAACATTCAGTACTTC.

This clonotype was detected ten times or more. This sequence joins TRBV27 and TRBJ2-3; 9 nucleotides agree with TRBD2. The trim removed 6 bases at V and 0 bases at J, leaving 10 bases unmatched. The CDR3 is made up of 17 amino acids. Germline CDR1 MNHEY, CDR2 SMNVEV (reference sequence). The CDR3 DNA sequence: TGTGCCAGCAGCAAACGACTAGCGGCAACTAGCACAGATACGCAGTATTTT. It encodes CASSKRLAATSTDTQYF.

This clonotype appeared many times. V and J are TRBV11-2 and TRBJ2-1; tentative D call: TRBD2 (5 bases). There are 17 residues in the CDR3. V dropped 6 bases and J dropped 2 bases, with 20 bases sitting between them. Germline V gives CDR1 SGHAT, CDR2 FQNNGV. The CDR3 coding sequence is TGTGCCAGCAGTTCGAGGGCTCCCTTCCTACCCTACAATGAGCAGTTCTTC. It is translated as CASSSRAPFLPYNEQFF.

This clonotype was seen at least ten times. The CDR3 sequence is CASSLESWGTYEQYF. In nucleotides, the CDR3 is TGTGCCAGCAGCTTGGAGTCCTGGGGGACCTACGAGCAGTACTTC. V usage is TRBV12-3 or TRBV12-4 and J usage is TRBJ2-7; possibly TRBD1 or TRBD2 for D (5 bases each). With 6 bases removed from V and 2 bases from J, the gap between germline ends came to 17 bases. This CDR3 contains 15 residues.

Many counts were recorded for this clonotype. The rearrangement links TRBV7-2 to TRBJ2-7, with D perhaps TRBD1 (5 bases). Trimming pared 4 bases from V and 3 bases from J, leaving 13 bases between. The CDR3 totals 14 residues. Germline V gene data show CDR1 as SGHTA and CDR2 as FQGNSA. The CDR3 DNA reads as TGTGCCAGCAGCTCTGGACACCATGGCTACGAGCAGTACTTC. It encodes CASSSGHHGYEQYF.

This clonotype was picked up a small number of times. This rearrangement joins TRBV9 to TRBJ2-7; D possibly corresponds to TRBD1 (5 bases). The CDR3 has 15 residues. The germline V and J ends were trimmed by 0 bases and 2 bases, with 12 bases remaining between them. Per the germline V gene, CDR1 is SGDLS and CDR2 is YYNGEE. The CDR3 is CASSVGVGATYEQYF. CDR3 coding DNA: TGTGCCAGCAGCGTAGGGGTAGGGGCAACCTACGAGCAGTACTTC.

The table lists this clonotype with many counts. The genes are TRBV11-2 and TRBJ2-7; 8 bases match TRBD2. The CDR3 is 15 residues long. Looked up from germline, CDR1 is SGHAT and CDR2 is FQNNGV. V dropped 5 bases and J dropped 1; count of bases not matched to a gene: 7. CDR3 nucleotides: TGTGCCAGCAGCCTCGGGATAGCGGGGTCCTACGAGCAGTACTTC. Its translation: CASSLGIAGSYEQYF.

Remarks on this clonotype: This may come from a read error, since a much larger clone is one base off. The chain links TRBV15 to TRBJ1-2, with 7 bases matching TRBD1. The CDR3 has 14 residues. Germline lookup yields CDR1 LNHNV and CDR2 YYDKDF (reference sequence). Here the CDR3 DNA reads TGTGCCACCAGCGGACACGGACAGGCTTATGGCTGCACCTTC. This sequence encodes CATSGHGQAYGCTF. The variable domain in full, with the rest retrieved from reference TRBV15 and TRBJ1-2, is DAMVIQNPRYQVTQFGKPVTLSCSQTLNHNVMYWYQQKSSQAPKLLFHYYDKDFNNEADTPDNFQSRRPNTSFCFLDIRSPGLGDTAMYLCATSGHGQAYGCTFGSGTRLTVV.

In this sample, this clonotype turned up a few times. CDR3 DNA: TGTGCCAGCCACGGGACCGCTCCGAACACCGGGGAGCTGTTTTTT. Translated, it gives CASHGTAPNTGELFF. The rearrangement joins TRBV12-3 or TRBV12-4 to TRBJ2-2; the D gene could be TRBD1 or TRBD2 (5 bases each). Trimming took 8 bases from V and 0 from J, leaving 13 bases between them. The CDR3 has 15 residues.